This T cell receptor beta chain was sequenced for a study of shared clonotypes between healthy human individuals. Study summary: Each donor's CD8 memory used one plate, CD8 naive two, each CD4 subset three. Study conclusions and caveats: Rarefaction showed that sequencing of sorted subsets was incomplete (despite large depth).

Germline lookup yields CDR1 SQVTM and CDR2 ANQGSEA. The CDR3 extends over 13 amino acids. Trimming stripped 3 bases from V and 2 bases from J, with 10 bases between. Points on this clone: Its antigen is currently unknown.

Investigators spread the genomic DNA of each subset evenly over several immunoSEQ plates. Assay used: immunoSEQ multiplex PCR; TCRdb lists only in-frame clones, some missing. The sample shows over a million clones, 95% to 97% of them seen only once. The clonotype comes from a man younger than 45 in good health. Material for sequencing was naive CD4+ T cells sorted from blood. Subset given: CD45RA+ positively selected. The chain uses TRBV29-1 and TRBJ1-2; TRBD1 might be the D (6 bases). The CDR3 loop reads CSVEDSQNYGYTF. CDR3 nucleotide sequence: TGCAGCGTTGAGGACAGCCAAAACTATGGCTACACCTTC.